This TCR beta chain was captured in a study of naive and memory T cell subsets. Study-wide results and limits: Especially in CD8 cells, naive repertoires contained a few larger clonotypes, possibly CD45RA-re-expressing memory cells.

Both TRBC1 and TRBC2 were covered by a beta constant-region primer of two equimolar oligonucleotides. Four rounds of PCR amplified the ligated cDNA using nested alpha and beta constant-region primers plus SP2. TCRdb analysed the UMI-ligation and nested PCR reads with MiXCR anew, one entry per CDR3 protein. The sample records some 110,000 distinct CDR3 sequences, around 15% being singletons. On this clonotype itself: Its antigen remains unknown.

Sequential positive selection took CD4 T cells first, then CD8 T cells. The sequence was collected from a human donor in good health. Sequenced material: naive CD8+ T cells from blood.

The CDR3 DNA reads TGCAGCGTTCCAACGTCGGGGGGCTACGAGCAGTACTTC. Protein product: CSVPTSGGYEQYF. The chain links TRBV29-1 to TRBJ2-7; 7 bases line up with TRBD2. Germline V gene lookup returns CDR1 SQVTM and CDR2 ANQGSEA. The CDR3 has 13 residues. The trim removed 5 bases at V and 3 bases at J, leaving 7 bases unmatched.